The rows below give T cell receptor beta chains drawn from one sample of a study of cytomegalovirus exposure and HLA in healthy donors. TCRdb keeps only in-frame clones here, not all; method: immunoSEQ multiplex PCR. The sample has 100,000 to 150,000 clones, approximately 91% seen once; the top ten hold 1.4% to 1.5%. Sequencing was done on a sample of PBMCs. The receptors originated from a man aged 25 to 40 in good health and CMV-seronegative. CDR3s include the opening cysteine and the closing phenylalanine or tryptophan. Fields, in order: CDR3 length, V gene, J gene, CDR3 protein.

13	TRBV2	TRBJ1-5	CASTIITGQPQHF
15	TRBV6-5	TRBJ2-7	CASSYSIGSANEQYF
12	TRBV27	TRBJ2-7	CASSLNFYEQYF
12	TRBV7-6	TRBJ2-3	CASSLISDTQYF
15	TRBV7-2	TRBJ2-5	CASSRQTGTQETQYF
15	TRBV15	TRBJ2-5	CATSRTSGLQETQYF
16	TRBV21-1	TRBJ1-1	CASSKAEGDESTEAFF
17	TRBV7-2	TRBJ2-6	CASSLGLAVRGANVLTF
16	TRBV5-1	TRBJ1-3	CASSWGQGGAGNTIYF
15	TRBV5-1	TRBJ2-2	CASSFVSGGPGELFF
14	TRBV5-1	TRBJ2-7	CASSFGFSTYEQYF
16	TRBV25-1	TRBJ1-3	CASSGDRGRKGNTIYF
16	TRBV5-1	TRBJ2-1	CASSKGQASSYNEQFF
14	TRBV7-9	TRBJ1-5	CASSPDRGGQPQHF
16	TRBV18	TRBJ2-3	CASTGGQRASTDTQYF
15	TRBV5-4	TRBJ1-4	CASSSSTGIMEKLFF
13	TRBV10-1	TRBJ2-5	CASSGTNQETQYF
16	TRBV2	TRBJ2-1	CASRPGTISSYNEQFF
15	TRBV7-9	TRBJ2-6	CASSSQGTGANVLTF
13	TRBV2	TRBJ1-2	CASRGDRQRGYTF
13	TRBV7-2	TRBJ1-2	CASSLSAGNGYTF
14	TRBV5-1	TRBJ2-3	CASSLASRGDTQYF
16	TRBV9	TRBJ2-3	CASSVVLGTSRDTQYF
14	TRBV18	TRBJ1-2	CASSPQYRENGYTF
16	TRBV5-4	TRBJ2-7	CASSLVGTSRTYEQYF
15	TRBV7-9	TRBJ2-7	CASSKASGRVYEQYF
17	TRBV7-9	TRBJ2-7	CASSSLRVGRGLYEQYF
13	TRBV7-9	TRBJ2-7	CASSATSYYEQYF
14	TRBV7-9	TRBJ1-6	CASNLEQYNSPLHF
13	TRBV29-1	TRBJ2-5	CSVDRAGQETQYF
12	TRBV19	TRBJ1-2	CASWDSGYGYTF
16	TRBV5-4	TRBJ1-2	CASSLAGTGYDYGYTF
15	TRBV4-1	TRBJ2-3	CASSRTPPSTDTQYF
15	TRBV7-2	TRBJ1-2	CASSPRQESNYGYTF
14	TRBV2	TRBJ1-4	CASSERGSHEKLFF
13	TRBV27	TRBJ2-1	CASTALPRDEQFF
14	TRBV19	TRBJ1-1	CASSRDKWRTEAFF
14	TRBV6-1	TRBJ2-7	CAIRTGTGSYEQYF
13	TRBV6-6	TRBJ2-5	CASSYNTGETQYF
13	TRBV23-1	TRBJ2-2	CASSQLPGGELFF
15	TRBV10-1	TRBJ2-5	CASSDPLGGVETQYF
16	TRBV27	TRBJ2-7	CASSSPSGSYSYEQYF
14	TRBV9	TRBJ2-1	CASSDRGGDNEQFF
13	TRBV7-9	TRBJ2-7	CASGTSGSYEQYF
15	TRBV6-5	TRBJ2-2	CAISPGQANTGELFF